This T cell receptor (beta chain) was recorded in a study of identical twins. V gave up 4 bases and J gave up 3 bases; unmatched junction bases: 19. The CDR3 sequence is 18 residues long. CDR1 and CDR2 from the germline V gene are SGHDT and YYEEEE. This clonotype was seen repeatedly, ten times or more. Its antigen is undetermined. Study findings and constraints: Cross-sectional statistics underpinned the conclusions; the same donors were not followed. In zero-insertion analyses, partial confounding could arise from invariant MAIT and iNKT cells. There was more out-of-frame TCR alpha sharing in monozygotic twins than models estimated.

It was template switching that added a universal primer site, and there were unique molecular identifiers on the cDNA. TCRdb ran MiXCR on the 5' RACE reads and lists one entry per CDR3 protein. The table lists about 290,000 distinct CDR3 sequences, roughly 8.6% of them singletons. These data were likewise used in another study, on yellow fever vaccine responses in identical twins.

The TCR sequence derives from a woman aged 18-29 years in good health. This chain uses TRBV5-6 with TRBJ2-7, with 7 bases matching TRBD1. Sequences were obtained from CD8+ T cells sorted from blood. The CDR3 DNA follows: TGTGCCAGCAGCCCTAGAGGTGTGTTCCGGGACAGTAACTACGAGCAGTACTTC. Protein: CASSPRGVFRDSNYEQYF.